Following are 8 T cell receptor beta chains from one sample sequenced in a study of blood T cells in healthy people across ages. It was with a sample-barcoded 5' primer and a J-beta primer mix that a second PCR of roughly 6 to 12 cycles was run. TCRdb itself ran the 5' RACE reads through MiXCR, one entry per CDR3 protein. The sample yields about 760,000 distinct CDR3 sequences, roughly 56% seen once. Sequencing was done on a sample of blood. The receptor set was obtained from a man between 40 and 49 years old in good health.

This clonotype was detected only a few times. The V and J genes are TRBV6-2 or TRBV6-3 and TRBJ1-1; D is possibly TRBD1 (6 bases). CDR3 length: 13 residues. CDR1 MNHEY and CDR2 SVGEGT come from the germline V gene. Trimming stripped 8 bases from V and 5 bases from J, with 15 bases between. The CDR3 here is CASVKIQGTEAFF. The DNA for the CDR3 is TGTGCCAGCGTGAAAATACAGGGAACTGAAGCTTTCTTT.

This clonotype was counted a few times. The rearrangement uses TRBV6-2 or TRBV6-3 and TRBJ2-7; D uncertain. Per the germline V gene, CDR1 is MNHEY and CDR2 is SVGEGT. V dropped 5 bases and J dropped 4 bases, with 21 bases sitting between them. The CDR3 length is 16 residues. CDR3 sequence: CASSLQDQDPSYEQYF. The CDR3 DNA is TGTGCCAGCAGTCTCCAAGACCAGGATCCCTCTTACGAGCAGTACTTC.

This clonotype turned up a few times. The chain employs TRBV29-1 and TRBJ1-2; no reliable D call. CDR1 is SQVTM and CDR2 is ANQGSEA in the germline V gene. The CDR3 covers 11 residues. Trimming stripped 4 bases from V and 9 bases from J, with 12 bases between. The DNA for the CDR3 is TGCAGCGTTGGGACGGCTACGAGCTACACCTTC. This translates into CSVGTATSYTF.

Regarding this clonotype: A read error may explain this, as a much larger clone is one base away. CDR3 DNA sequence: TGCAGTGCTCCTCTTAGGGATTACAGTGAGCAGTTCTTC. Translated: CSAPLRDYSEQFF. This rearrangement joins TRBV20-1 to TRBJ2-1; D remains unclear. The germline V gene has CDR1 DFQATT and CDR2 SNEGSKA (reference sequence). The CDR3 contains 13 residues.

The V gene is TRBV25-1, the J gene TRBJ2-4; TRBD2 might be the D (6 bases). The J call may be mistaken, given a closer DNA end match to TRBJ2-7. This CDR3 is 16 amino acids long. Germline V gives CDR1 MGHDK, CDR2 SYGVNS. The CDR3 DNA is TGTGCCAGCAGTGATAGGGCCGGGACTCAGAATTACGAGCAGTACTTC. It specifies CASSDRAGTQNYEQYF.

CDR3 amino acids: CASSLQGASGANVLTF. CDR3 DNA sequence: TGTGCCAGCAGTTTGCAGGGGGCAAGTGGGGCCAACGTCCTGACTTTC. V is TRBV12-3 or TRBV12-4 and J is TRBJ2-6, with 8 nucleotides matching TRBD1. With V trimmed by 3 bases and J by 3 bases, 4 bases remained unmatched. This CDR3 has 16 amino acids.

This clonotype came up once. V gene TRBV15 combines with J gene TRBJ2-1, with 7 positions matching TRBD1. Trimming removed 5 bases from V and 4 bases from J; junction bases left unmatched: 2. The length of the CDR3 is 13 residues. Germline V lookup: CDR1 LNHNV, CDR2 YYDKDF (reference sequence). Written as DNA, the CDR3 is TGTGCCACCAGCGGGACAGTGTACAATGAGCAGTTCTTC. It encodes CATSGTVYNEQFF.

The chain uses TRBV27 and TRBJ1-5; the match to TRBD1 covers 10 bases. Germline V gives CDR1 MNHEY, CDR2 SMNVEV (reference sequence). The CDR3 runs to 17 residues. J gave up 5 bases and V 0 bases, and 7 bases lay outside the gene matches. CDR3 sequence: CASSLSSGTGAYQPQHF. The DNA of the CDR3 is TGTGCCAGCAGTTTATCCTCCGGGACAGGGGCCTATCAGCCCCAGCATTTT.